This T cell receptor beta chain was retrieved from a study of blood T cell repertoires in COVID-19. Across the study: The United States, Italy and Spain provided the acute and convalescent COVID-19 samples.

V shed 5 bases and J 5 bases; nucleotides not matched to a gene: 2. There are 12 residues in the CDR3. Germline CDR1 and CDR2: SGHTA and FQGNSA. Repertoires were generated with immunoSEQ multiplex PCR, while TCRdb's copy carries only in-frame clones and drops some. Of about 70,000 clones listed, 75% to 90% are singletons. The material sequenced was peripheral blood. The TCR sequence derives from a human donor in a cohort sampled during active COVID-19. This chain joins TRBV7-2 and TRBJ1-2; 7 bases are shared with TRBD1. The CDR3 spells CASSPTGYGYTF. CDR3 nucleotide sequence: TGTGCCAGCAGCCCGACAGGGTATGGCTACACCTTC.